These 8 T cell receptor beta chains originate from one sample sequenced in a study of spatial heterogeneity in lung cancer (dated by TCRdb to between 2018 and 2020). The meaning of the sample's time point label: sample taken at primary tumor resection. For TCR sequencing, whole RNA was extracted from tumor and nontumor lung tissue, or from cryopreserved PBMC samples, and no cell sorting was done. Library preparation employed 5' RACE. The listed sequencing device is NextSeq 500. The raw public reads went through TCRdb reprocessing: fastp at Q25, MiXCR clone calling, in-frame beta chains kept. Each entry merges the rows of one CDR3 protein and shows their most common DNA and genes. In this sample the table shows about 92,000 distinct CDR3 sequences, more than 10% of which occur a single time. The ten largest make up over 40% of the sample. The material was PBMCs, obtained at surgery. All receptors derive from a male donor with early-stage non-small cell lung cancer.

The CDR3 region has the DNA TGTGCCAGCAGTGAAGCGGGAGGCAACAATGAGCAGTTCTTC. Encoded protein: CASSEAGGNNEQFF. V is TRBV2 and J is TRBJ2-1, with a weak D call TRBD2 (6 bases). This CDR3 region has 14 residues. CDR1 is SNHLY and CDR2 is FYNNEI in the germline V gene. Trimming cost V 0 bases and J 5 bases, with 8 bases left between them.

This clonotype was counted at least ten times. This chain joins TRBV5-5 and TRBJ1-6; possibly TRBD1 for D (6 bases). CDR1 is SGHKS and CDR2 is YYEKEE in the germline V gene (reference sequence). V lost 4 bases and J lost 10, with 15 bases in between. This CDR3 region has 14 residues. Here the CDR3 reads CASSPDSLASPLHF. CDR3 nucleotide sequence: TGTGCCAGCAGCCCGGACAGCCTAGCCTCACCCCTCCACTTT. Supplemented by reference TRBV5-5 and TRBJ1-6, the full variable domain reads DAGVTQSPTHLIKTRGQQVTLRCSPISGHKSVSWYQQVLGQGPQFIFQYYEKEERGRGNFPDRFSARQFPNYSSELNVNALLLGDSALYLCASSPDSLASPLHFGNGTRLTVT.

The J gene is TRBJ2-2, the V gene TRBV5-1; D is undetermined. Per germline, CDR1 SGHRS and CDR2 YFSETQ. This CDR3 has 15 amino acids. V was clipped by 1 base and J by 4 bases, with 11 bases between them. CDR3 DNA sequence: TGCGCCAGCAGCTTGAATCGCCCGCGCACCGGGGAGCTGTTTTTT. It encodes CASSLNRPRTGELFF.

The chain links TRBV20-1 to TRBJ1-1, with D possibly being TRBD1 (6 bases). This CDR3 comprises 16 residues. Germline V CDR1 and CDR2: DFQATT, SNEGSKA (reference sequence). The CDR3 here is CSQPIKGHPGNTEAFF. The DNA for the CDR3 is TGCAGCCAGCCAATAAAGGGACATCCTGGGAACACTGAAGCTTTCTTT.

This chain connects TRBV28 to TRBJ2-1; TRBD1 aligns across 9 bases. This CDR3 spans 15 amino acids. Germline values: CDR1 MDHEN, CDR2 SYDVKM. Trimming removed 6 bases from V and 3 bases from J; junction bases left unmatched: 6. CDR3 bases: TGTGCCAGCAGAAAAACGGGACAGGGCTACAATGAGCAGTTCTTC. Encoded protein: CASRKTGQGYNEQFF. The entire variable domain, with the rest obtained from reference TRBV28 and TRBJ2-1, is as follows: DVKVTQSSRYLVKRTGEKVFLECVQDMDHENMFWYRQDPGLGLRLIYFSYDVKMKEKGDIPEGYSVSREKKERFSLILESASTNQTSMYLCASRKTGQGYNEQFFGPGTRLTVL.

This clonotype was counted many times. The chain carries TRBV4-3 and TRBJ2-1; maybe TRBD2 (7 bases). Germline V gives CDR1 LGHNA, CDR2 YSLEER. This CDR3 is built from 18 residues. The V and J ends lost 4 bases and 7 bases respectively, with 26 bases between them. The CDR3 protein is CASSLSGARGRAVNEQFF. The DNA of the CDR3 is TGCGCCAGCAGCCTTTCCGGAGCAAGGGGGAGGGCCGTGAATGAGCAGTTCTTC.

This clonotype has only a few counts. The rearrangement links TRBV5-1 to TRBJ1-2; 8 positions match TRBD1. Germline loops: CDR1 SGHRS, CDR2 YFSETQ. The CDR3 runs 14 residues. The V and J ends lost 0 bases and 7 bases, in that order; junction bases with no gene match: 5. This CDR3 reads CASSLGQGPPGYTF. CDR3 in DNA: TGCGCCAGCAGCTTGGGACAGGGGCCGCCTGGCTACACCTTC.

In the case of this clonotype: Being one base from a much bigger clone, this may be a read error. This rearrangement joins TRBV6-2 or TRBV6-3 to TRBJ1-1; a possible D gene is TRBD1 (5 bases). CDR1 MNHEY and CDR2 SVGEGT come from the germline V gene. Trimming shortened V by 6 bases and J by 9 bases, and 20 bases separated the two germline ends. The CDR3 loop spans 14 amino acids. Here the CDR3 DNA reads TGTGCCAGCAGCCGCCCGGGACGGCGCGTTAAAGCTTTCTTT. Its protein product is CASSRPGRRVKAFF.